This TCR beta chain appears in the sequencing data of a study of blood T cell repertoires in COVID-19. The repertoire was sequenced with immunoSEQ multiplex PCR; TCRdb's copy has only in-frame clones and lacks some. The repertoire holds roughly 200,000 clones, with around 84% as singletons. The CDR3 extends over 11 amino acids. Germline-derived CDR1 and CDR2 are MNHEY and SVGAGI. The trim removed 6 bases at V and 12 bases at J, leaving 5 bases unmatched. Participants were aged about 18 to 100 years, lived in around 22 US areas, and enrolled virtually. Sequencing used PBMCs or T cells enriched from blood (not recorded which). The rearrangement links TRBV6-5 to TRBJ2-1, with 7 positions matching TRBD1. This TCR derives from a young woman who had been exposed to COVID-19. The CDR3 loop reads CASSTRDRQFF. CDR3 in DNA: TGTGCCAGCAGCACGAGGGACAGGCAGTTCTTC.